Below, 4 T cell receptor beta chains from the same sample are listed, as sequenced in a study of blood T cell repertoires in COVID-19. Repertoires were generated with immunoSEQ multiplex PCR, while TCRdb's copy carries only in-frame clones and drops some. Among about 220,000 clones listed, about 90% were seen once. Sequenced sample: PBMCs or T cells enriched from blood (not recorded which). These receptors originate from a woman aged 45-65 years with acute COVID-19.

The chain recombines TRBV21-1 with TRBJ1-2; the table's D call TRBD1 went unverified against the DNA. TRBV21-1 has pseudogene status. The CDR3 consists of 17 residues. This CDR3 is CASSKSPLQTGGDGYTF. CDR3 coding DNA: TGTGCCAGCAGCAAAAGTCCTCTTCAGACAGGGGGCGATGGCTACACCTTC.

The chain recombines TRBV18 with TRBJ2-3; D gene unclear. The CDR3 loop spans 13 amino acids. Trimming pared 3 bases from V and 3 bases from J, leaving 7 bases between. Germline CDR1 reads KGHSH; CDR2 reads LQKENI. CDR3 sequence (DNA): TGTGCCAGCTCACCGCGGTTAACAGATACGCAGTATTTT. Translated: CASSPRLTDTQYF.

CDR3 DNA: TGTGCCAGCAGCCTAAAGGTGGGCCGGACAGGAATGAACACTGAAGCTTTCTTT. It translates to CASSLKVGRTGMNTEAFF. The rearrangement joins TRBV21-1 to TRBJ1-1; no DNA check was done on the table's D call, TRBD1. TRBV21-1 is termed a pseudogene. CDR3 size: 18 residues.

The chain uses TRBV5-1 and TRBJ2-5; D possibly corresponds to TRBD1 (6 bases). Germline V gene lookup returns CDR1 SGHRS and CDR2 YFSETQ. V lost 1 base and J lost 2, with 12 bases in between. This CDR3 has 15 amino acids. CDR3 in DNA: TGCGCCAGCAGCTTGTTTGGTAGGGGGCAAGAGACCCAGTACTTC. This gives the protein CASSLFGRGQETQYF.